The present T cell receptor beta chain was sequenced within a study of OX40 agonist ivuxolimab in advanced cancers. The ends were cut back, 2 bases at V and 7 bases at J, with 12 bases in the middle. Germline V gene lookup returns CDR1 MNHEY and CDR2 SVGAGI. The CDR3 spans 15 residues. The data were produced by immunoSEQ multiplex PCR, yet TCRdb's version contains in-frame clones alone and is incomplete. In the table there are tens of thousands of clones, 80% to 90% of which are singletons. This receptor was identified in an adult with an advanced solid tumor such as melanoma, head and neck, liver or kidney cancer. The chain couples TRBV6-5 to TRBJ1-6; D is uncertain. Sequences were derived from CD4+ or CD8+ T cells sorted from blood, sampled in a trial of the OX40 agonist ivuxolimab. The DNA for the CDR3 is TGTGCCAGCAGTTACGGCCGATATAGCAATTCACCCCTCCACTTT. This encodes CASSYGRYSNSPLHF.